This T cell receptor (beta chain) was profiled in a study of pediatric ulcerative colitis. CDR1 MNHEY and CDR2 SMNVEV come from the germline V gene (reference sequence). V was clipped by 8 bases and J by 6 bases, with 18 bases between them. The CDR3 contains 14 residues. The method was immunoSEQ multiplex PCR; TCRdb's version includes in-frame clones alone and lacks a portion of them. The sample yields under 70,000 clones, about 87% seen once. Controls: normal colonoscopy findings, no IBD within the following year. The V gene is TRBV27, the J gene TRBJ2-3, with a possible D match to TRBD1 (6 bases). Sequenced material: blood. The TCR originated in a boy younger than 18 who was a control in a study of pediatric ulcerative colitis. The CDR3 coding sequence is TGTGCCAGCTGGCGACAGGACATCGGGGATACGCAGTATTTT. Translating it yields CASWRQDIGDTQYF.